Given below is one TCR beta chain in context. Data came from immunoSEQ multiplex PCR; TCRdb stores just in-frame clones and leaves some out. The sample has under 200,000 clones; more than 70% are singletons. This entry belongs to a study of blood T cell repertoires in COVID-19. At the level of the study: Researchers got acute and convalescent COVID-19 samples from the United States, Italy and Spain. PBMCs, B-cell-depleted T cells, or T cells provided the cDNA or gDNA that made up the material.

Clinical history as reported by participants underpinned cohort assignment. Two negative PCRs, clearance, or symptom resolution had been documented for recovered Cohort 3 donors. The CDR3 has 18 residues. The germline V gene encodes CDR1 SGHTA and CDR2 FQGNSA. With V trimmed by 4 bases and J by 2 bases, 11 bases remained unmatched. The origin of this receptor is a woman aged 18-29 years who had recovered from COVID-19. V usage is TRBV7-2 and J usage is TRBJ1-3; 10 bases agree with TRBD1. Source material: PBMCs or T cells enriched from blood (not recorded which). In DNA, the CDR3 is TGTGCCAGCAGCTCCTCCCCCAGACAGGGGGCCCCTGGAAACACCATATATTTT. Protein sequence: CASSSSPRQGAPGNTIYF. Full variable domain (remainder filled in from reference TRBV7-2 and TRBJ1-3): GAGVSQSPSNKVTEKGKDVELRCDPISGHTALYWYRQSLGQGLEFLIYFQGNSAPDKSGLPSDRFSAERTGGSVSTLTIQRTQQEDSAVYLCASSSSPRQGAPGNTIYFGEGSWLTVV.